This T cell receptor beta chain was captured by sequencing in a study of OX40 agonist ivuxolimab in advanced cancers. Study-level background: Partial responses were recorded for three patients, including one with hepatocellular carcinoma and two with cutaneous melanoma.

CDR3 length equals 15 residues. General study findings and limits: There were, on average, more expanded clones in CD8+ T cells than in CD4+. There was clonal expansion of CD4+ and CD8+ blood T cells by week 6 at 0.1 to 3.0 mg/kg.

This clone was seen a single time. Its antigen is unknown. Clones were read by immunoSEQ multiplex PCR, and TCRdb kept only the in-frame ones, dropping some. The table has approximately 110,000 clones, 80% to 95% seen once; the top ten hold around 0.84%. The sequencing used CD4+ or CD8+ T cells sorted from blood, collected in a trial of the OX40 agonist ivuxolimab. This TCR came from an adult with an advanced solid tumor such as melanoma, head and neck, liver or kidney cancer. The V call is TRBV21-1, the J call TRBJ1-4. TRBV21-1 is given as a pseudogene. CDR3 sequence reads: CASSKDRQMNEKLFF. The CDR3 DNA is TGTGCCAGCAGCAAAGACCGGCAGATGAATGAAAAACTGTTTTTT.